This is a list of T cell receptor beta chains from one sample in a study of beta chain features in type 1 diabetes. TCRdb's copy holds only in-frame clones and misses some; the assay was immunoSEQ multiplex PCR. The repertoire holds about 340,000 clones, approximately 13% seen once, with around 0.016% in the top ten. Sequenced input: naive CD4+ T cells from blood. These receptors were collected from a woman between 18 and 29 years old with type 1 diabetes. Each CDR3 is given without its conserved first and last residue. D genes are given only for firm matches. The size field is filled for only some rows; it gives once, few, many or a size class.

V	J	size	D	CDR3
TRBV6-5	TRBJ2-7	.	.	ASMSRVYEQY
TRBV4-3	TRBJ2-1	.	.	ASSQGRGGQKVYNEQF
TRBV30	TRBJ2-7	.	TRBD1	AWNTGTGSYEQY
TRBV5-1	TRBJ2-1	.	.	ASIGQSNEQF
TRBV5-1	TRBJ2-3	.	TRBD1	ASSPQRTGGTDTQY
TRBV7-9	TRBJ2-7	.	TRBD1	ASSPGQVRYEQY
TRBV15	TRBJ1-5	.	.	ATSRGRGADRQPQH
TRBV25-1	TRBJ1-2	few	.	ASSEWSRVGGYT
TRBV6-1	TRBJ2-1	.	.	ASMQASYNEQF
TRBV7-2	TRBJ1-4	.	.	ASSLERGTNEKLF
TRBV5-4	TRBJ1-1	.	.	ASSLDPGLVTEAF
TRBV5-1	TRBJ2-1	few	.	ASSLPQGGLYNEQF
TRBV4-2	TRBJ2-5	few	.	ASSQEGQEQETQY
TRBV5-8	TRBJ2-5	few	.	ASSSTYSLRETQY
TRBV5-4	TRBJ2-5	.	TRBD1	ASRRTGALQTQY
TRBV7-7	TRBJ2-1	few	.	ASSLAPAGEQF
TRBV29-1	TRBJ1-1	.	.	SVDVAGYGTEAF
TRBV7-2	TRBJ1-1	.	.	ASSFVGGTEAF
TRBV29-1	TRBJ1-1	few	.	SVGRRMNTEAF
TRBV20-1	TRBJ1-2	few	TRBD1	SARRTGRDT
TRBV30	TRBJ2-3	.	.	AWALSGMRTDTQY
TRBV28	TRBJ2-5	.	.	ASSLGASYQETQY
TRBV27	TRBJ2-1	.	TRBD2	ASSSLAGGRNEQF
TRBV7-9	TRBJ2-1	.	.	ASPNEQF
TRBV5-5	TRBJ1-1	.	.	ASRRVPMNTEAF
TRBV7-2	TRBJ2-6	few	.	ASSWGELSGANVLT